Following are 10 T cell receptor beta chains from one sample sequenced in a study of T cells after yellow fever vaccination. MiXCR was run by TCRdb on the 5' RACE reads, yielding one entry per CDR3 protein. In the table there are 300,000 to 400,000 distinct CDR3 sequences, approximately 6% of which are singletons. Sequencing used PBMCs, obtained 5 days after the yellow fever booster vaccination. The receptors here all came from a man aged 25 to 40 who received the YFV17D yellow fever vaccine.

Only a few counts were recorded for this clonotype. The V and J genes are TRBV20-1 and TRBJ1-1; TRBD1 agrees at 7 bases. The trim removed 1 base at V and 1 base at J, leaving 3 bases unmatched. The CDR3 consists of 14 residues. Per germline, CDR1 DFQATT and CDR2 SNEGSKA (reference sequence). CDR3 in amino acids: CSARGGQSNTEAFF. The CDR3 DNA reads TGCAGTGCTAGAGGGGGACAGTCGAACACTGAAGCTTTCTTT.

The chain has TRBV19 and TRBJ2-1, with a possible D match to TRBD2 (6 bases). The CDR3 spans 16 residues. Trimming left V 9 bases short and J 0 bases short, with 18 bases between. The germline V gene has CDR1 LNHDA and CDR2 SQIVND (reference sequence). The CDR3 sequence: CASRRGAASSYNEQFF. The CDR3 bases are TGTGCCAGCAGGAGGGGAGCGGCAAGCTCCTACAATGAGCAGTTCTTC.

V and J are TRBV5-6 and TRBJ2-1; D is uncertain. The CDR3 has 12 residues. V was shortened by 2 bases and J by 9 bases, with 9 bases between the two germline ends. The germline CDR1 and CDR2 sequences are SGHDT and YYEEEE. CDR3: CASSFLGPEQFF. The CDR3 coding sequence is TGTGCCAGCAGCTTCCTGGGTCCTGAGCAGTTCTTC.

This clonotype was detected a few times. This chain joins TRBV20-1 and TRBJ2-7, with TRBD2 as a possible D gene (6 bases). Trimming pared 0 bases from V and 4 bases from J, leaving 16 bases between. Per the germline V gene, CDR1 is DFQATT and CDR2 is SNEGSKA (reference sequence). CDR3 length: 15 amino acids. The CDR3 DNA follows: TGCAGTGCTAGAGATTGGGACTTTGGAGCGTACGAGCAGTACTTC. It yields the protein CSARDWDFGAYEQYF.

This clonotype was detected ten times or more. The chain uses TRBV19 and TRBJ2-1; 9 positions agree with TRBD2. CDR1 and CDR2 from the germline V gene are LNHDA and SQIVND (reference sequence). The CDR3 consists of 16 residues. Germline trimming cut 3 bases from V and 8 bases from J; bases unmatched to any gene: 11. The CDR3 protein is CASSISGSPLWDEQFF. CDR3 in DNA: TGTGCCAGTAGTATTAGCGGGAGCCCCCTTTGGGATGAGCAGTTCTTC.

The chain links TRBV20-1 to TRBJ2-1; D ambiguous. V lost 3 bases, J lost 8 bases, and 5 bases lay in between. The germline V gene has CDR1 DFQATT and CDR2 SNEGSKA (reference sequence). There are 10 residues in the CDR3. CDR3 coding DNA: TGCAGTGCTAGGAAAGATGAGCAGTTCTTC. Encoded protein: CSARKDEQFF.

This clonotype came up many times. The chain joins TRBV5-1 to TRBJ1-1; D is unclear. The V end lost 4 bases, the J end lost 3 bases, and 10 bases lay between the germline ends. CDR3 length equals 13 residues. Looked up from germline, CDR1 is SGHRS and CDR2 is YFSETQ. The CDR3 coding sequence is TGCGCCAGCAGCCGAGCTACGGACACTGAAGCTTTCTTT. Protein: CASSRATDTEAFF.

This clonotype was recorded a few times. The chain recombines TRBV29-1 with TRBJ2-5; D possibly corresponds to TRBD1 (6 bases). V shed 4 bases and J shed 5 bases, with 11 bases lying between them. Germline lookup yields CDR1 SQVTM and CDR2 ANQGSEA. The CDR3 is 12 amino acids. This CDR3 is CSVGQGTETQYF. CDR3 nucleotide sequence: TGCAGCGTTGGTCAGGGGACGGAGACCCAGTACTTC.

The table lists this clonotype with a few counts. The V gene is TRBV6-1, the J gene TRBJ2-3, with 9 nucleotides matching TRBD1. V lost 6 bases, J lost 6 bases, and 10 bases stayed unmatched. The CDR3 length is 15 residues. In germline, CDR1 is MNHNS, CDR2 SASEGT. The CDR3 DNA reads as TGTGCCAGCAGCCCCACAGGGGGCGGCGGGGATACGCAGTATTTT. This translates into CASSPTGGGGDTQYF.

Concerning this clonotype: Being one base from a much bigger clone, this may be a read error. The chain joins TRBV25-1 to TRBJ2-2; no clear D. The germline V gene has CDR1 MGHDK and CDR2 SYGVNS. This CDR3 region has 14 residues. For the CDR3, the DNA is TGTGCCAGCAGTGTAGGACCAAACACCGTGGAGCTGTTTTTT. It is translated as CASSVGPNTVELFF.